This TCR beta chain was sequenced during a study of STAT5B mutations in CD4+ large granular lymphocyte leukemia. CDR3 length: 14 residues. Per the germline V gene, CDR1 is SGHTA and CDR2 is FQGTGA. Trimming took 2 bases from V and 5 from J; bases not matched to a gene: 4. The data were produced by immunoSEQ multiplex PCR, yet TCRdb's version contains in-frame clones alone and is incomplete. The table records roughly 38,000 clones, more than 70% of them present only once. The chain recombines TRBV7-3 with TRBJ2-5; 8 nucleotides align to TRBD2. This TCR was recovered from a human donor in good health. Source material: CD4+ T cells from blood buffy coats. CDR3 in DNA: TGTGCCAGCAGCTTAGGCGGCGGGAGGGAGACCCAGTACTTC. Amino acids: CASSLGGGRETQYF.